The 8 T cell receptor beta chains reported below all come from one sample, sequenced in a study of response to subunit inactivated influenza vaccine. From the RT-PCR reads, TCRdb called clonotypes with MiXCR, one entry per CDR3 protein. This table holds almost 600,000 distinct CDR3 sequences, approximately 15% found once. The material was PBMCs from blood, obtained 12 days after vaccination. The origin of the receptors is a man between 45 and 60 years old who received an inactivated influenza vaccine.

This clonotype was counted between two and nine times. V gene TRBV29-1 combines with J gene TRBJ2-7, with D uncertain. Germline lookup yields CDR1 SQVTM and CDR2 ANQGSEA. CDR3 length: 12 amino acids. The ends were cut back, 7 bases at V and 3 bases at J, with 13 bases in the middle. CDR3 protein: CSGADGYYEQYF. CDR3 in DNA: TGCAGCGGGGCCGACGGATACTACGAGCAGTACTTC.

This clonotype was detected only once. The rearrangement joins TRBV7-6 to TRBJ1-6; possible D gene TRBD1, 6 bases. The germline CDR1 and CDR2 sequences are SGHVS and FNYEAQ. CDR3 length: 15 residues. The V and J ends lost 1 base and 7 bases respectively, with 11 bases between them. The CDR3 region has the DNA TGTGCCAGCAGCTTAGGACAGGAAGTAAATTCACCCCTCCACTTT. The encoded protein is CASSLGQEVNSPLHF. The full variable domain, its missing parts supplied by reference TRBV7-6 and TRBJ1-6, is GAGVSQSPRYKVTKRGQDVALRCDPISGHVSLYWYRQALGQGPEFLTYFNYEAQQDKSGLPNDRFSAERPEGSISTLTIQRTEQRDSAMYRCASSLGQEVNSPLHFGNGTRLTVT.

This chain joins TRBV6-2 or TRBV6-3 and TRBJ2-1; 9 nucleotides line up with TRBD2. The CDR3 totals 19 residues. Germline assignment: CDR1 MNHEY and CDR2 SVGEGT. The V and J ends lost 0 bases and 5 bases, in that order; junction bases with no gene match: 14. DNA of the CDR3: TGTGCCAGCAGTTACTCGATGGTTTACAGCGGGAGGTTCCACAATGAGCAGTTCTTC. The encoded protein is CASSYSMVYSGRFHNEQFF.

The CDR3 DNA sequence: TGTGCCAGCAGCGAACGGGGGGCCGGAGAGACCCAGTACTTC. It encodes CASSERGAGETQYF. The chain carries TRBV7-9 and TRBJ2-5, with a possible D match to TRBD2 (7 bases). There are 14 residues in the CDR3. The germline V and J ends were trimmed by 5 bases and 4 bases, with 14 bases remaining between them. Germline CDR1 is SEHNR and CDR2 is FQNEAQ (reference sequence).

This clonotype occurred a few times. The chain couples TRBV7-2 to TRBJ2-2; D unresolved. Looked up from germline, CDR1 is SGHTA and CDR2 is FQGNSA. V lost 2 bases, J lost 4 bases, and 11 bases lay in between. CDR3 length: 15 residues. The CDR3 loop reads CASSLPVKGTGELFF. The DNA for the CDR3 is TGTGCCAGCAGCTTACCGGTGAAGGGCACCGGGGAGCTGTTTTTT.

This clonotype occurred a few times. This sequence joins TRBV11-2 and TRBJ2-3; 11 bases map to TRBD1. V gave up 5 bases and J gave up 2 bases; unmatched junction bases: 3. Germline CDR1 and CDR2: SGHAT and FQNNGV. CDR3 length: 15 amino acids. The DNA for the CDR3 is TGTGCCAGCAGCAAGGACAGGGGGCTCACAGATACGCAGTATTTT. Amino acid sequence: CASSKDRGLTDTQYF. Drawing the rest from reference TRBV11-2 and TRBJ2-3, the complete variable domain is EAGVAQSPRYKIIEKRQSVAFWCNPISGHATLYWYQQILGQGPKLLIQFQNNGVVDDSQLPKDRFSAERLKGVDSTLKIQPAKLEDSAVYLCASSKDRGLTDTQYFGPGTRLTVL.

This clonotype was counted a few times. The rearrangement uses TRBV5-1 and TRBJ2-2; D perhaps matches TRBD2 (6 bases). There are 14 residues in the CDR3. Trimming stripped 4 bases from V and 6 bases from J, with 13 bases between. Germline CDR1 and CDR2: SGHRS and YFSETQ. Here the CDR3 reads CASSPRLVPGELFF. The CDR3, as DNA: TGCGCCAGCAGCCCTAGACTAGTCCCCGGGGAGCTGTTTTTT.

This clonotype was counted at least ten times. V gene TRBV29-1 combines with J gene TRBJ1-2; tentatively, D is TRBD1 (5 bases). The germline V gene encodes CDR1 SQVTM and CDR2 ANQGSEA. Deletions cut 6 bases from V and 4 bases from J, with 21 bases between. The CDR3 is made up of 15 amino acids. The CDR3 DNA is TGCAGCGTGGGGGTCTTAGGGGAAGGGCGCTATGGCTACACCTTC. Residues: CSVGVLGEGRYGYTF.